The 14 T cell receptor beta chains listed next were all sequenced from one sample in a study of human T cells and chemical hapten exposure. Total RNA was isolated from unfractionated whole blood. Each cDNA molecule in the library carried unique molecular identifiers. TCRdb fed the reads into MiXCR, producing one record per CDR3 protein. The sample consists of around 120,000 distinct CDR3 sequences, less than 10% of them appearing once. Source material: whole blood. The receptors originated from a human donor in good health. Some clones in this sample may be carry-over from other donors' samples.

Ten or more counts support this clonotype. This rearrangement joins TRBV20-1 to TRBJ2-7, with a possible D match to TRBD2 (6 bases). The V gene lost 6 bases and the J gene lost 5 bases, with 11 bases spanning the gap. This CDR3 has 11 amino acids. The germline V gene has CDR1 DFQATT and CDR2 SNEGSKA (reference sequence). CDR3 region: CSARWGDEQYF. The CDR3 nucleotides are TGCAGTGCGAGGTGGGGGGACGAGCAGTACTTC.

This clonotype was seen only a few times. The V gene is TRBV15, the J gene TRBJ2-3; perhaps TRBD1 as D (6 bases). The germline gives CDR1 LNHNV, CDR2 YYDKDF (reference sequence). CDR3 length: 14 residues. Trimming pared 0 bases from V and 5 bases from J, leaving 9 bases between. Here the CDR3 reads CATSRDRGRDTQYF. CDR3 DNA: TGTGCCACCAGCAGAGACAGGGGACGAGATACGCAGTATTTT.

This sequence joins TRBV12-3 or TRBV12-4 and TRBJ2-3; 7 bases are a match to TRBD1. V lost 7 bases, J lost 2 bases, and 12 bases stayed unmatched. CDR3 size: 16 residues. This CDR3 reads CASTPLGQPPTDTQYF. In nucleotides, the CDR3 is TGTGCCAGCACTCCCCTGGGACAGCCACCCACAGATACGCAGTATTTT.

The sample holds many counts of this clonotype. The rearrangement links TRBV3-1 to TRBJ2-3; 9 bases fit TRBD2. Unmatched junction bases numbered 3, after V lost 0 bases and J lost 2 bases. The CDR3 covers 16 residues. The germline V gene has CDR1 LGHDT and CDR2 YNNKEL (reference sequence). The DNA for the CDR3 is TGTGCCAGCAGCCAAGAGGCTAGCGGGAACACAGATACGCAGTATTTT. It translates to CASSQEASGNTDTQYF.

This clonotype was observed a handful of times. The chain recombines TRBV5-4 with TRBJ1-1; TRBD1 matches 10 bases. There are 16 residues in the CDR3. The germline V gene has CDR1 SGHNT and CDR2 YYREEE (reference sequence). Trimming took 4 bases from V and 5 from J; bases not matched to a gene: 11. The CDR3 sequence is CASSPFRDRGGTEAFF. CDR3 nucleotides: TGTGCCAGCAGCCCCTTTAGGGACAGGGGAGGAACTGAAGCTTTCTTT. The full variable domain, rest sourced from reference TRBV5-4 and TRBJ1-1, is ETGVTQSPTHLIKTRGQQVTLRCSSQSGHNTVSWYQQALGQGPQFIFQYYREEENGRGNFPPRFSGLQFPNYSSELNVNALELDDSALYLCASSPFRDRGGTEAFFGQGTRLTVV.

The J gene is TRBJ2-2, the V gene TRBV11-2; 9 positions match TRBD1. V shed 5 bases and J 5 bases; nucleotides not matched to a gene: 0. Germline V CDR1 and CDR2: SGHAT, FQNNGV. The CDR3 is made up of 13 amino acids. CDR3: CASSGTGTGELFF. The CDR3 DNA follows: TGTGCCAGCAGCGGGACAGGGACCGGGGAGCTGTTTTTT. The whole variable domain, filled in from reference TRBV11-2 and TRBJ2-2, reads EAGVAQSPRYKIIEKRQSVAFWCNPISGHATLYWYQQILGQGPKLLIQFQNNGVVDDSQLPKDRFSAERLKGVDSTLKIQPAKLEDSAVYLCASSGTGTGELFFGEGSRLTVL.

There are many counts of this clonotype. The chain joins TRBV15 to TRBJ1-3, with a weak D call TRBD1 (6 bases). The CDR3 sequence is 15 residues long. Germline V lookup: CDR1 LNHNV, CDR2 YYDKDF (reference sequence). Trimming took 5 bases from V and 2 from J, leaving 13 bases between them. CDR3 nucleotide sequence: TGTGCCACCAGCGGAAACAGGGACCCTGGAAACACCATATATTTT. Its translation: CATSGNRDPGNTIYF.

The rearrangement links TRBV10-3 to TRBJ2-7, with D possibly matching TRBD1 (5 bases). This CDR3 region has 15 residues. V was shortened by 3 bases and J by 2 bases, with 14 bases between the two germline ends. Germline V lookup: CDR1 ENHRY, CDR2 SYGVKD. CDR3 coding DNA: TGTGCCATCAGTGAAGGGGCAGTCTTTCCCTACGAGCAGTACTTC. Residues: CAISEGAVFPYEQYF.

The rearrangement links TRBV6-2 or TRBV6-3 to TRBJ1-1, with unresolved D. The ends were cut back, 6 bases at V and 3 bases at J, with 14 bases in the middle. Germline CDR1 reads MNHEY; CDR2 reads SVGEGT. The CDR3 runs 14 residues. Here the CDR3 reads CASRVGPVDTEAFF. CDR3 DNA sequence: TGTGCCAGCAGGGTCGGACCGGTGGACACTGAAGCTTTCTTT.

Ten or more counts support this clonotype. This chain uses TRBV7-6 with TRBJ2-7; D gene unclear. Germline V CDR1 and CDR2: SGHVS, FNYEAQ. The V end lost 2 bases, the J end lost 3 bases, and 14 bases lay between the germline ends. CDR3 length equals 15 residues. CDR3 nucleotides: TGTGCCAGCAGCTTAATAGATGAAGGAGACTACGAGCAGTACTTC. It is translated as CASSLIDEGDYEQYF. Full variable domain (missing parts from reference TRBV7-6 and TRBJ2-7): GAGVSQSPRYKVTKRGQDVALRCDPISGHVSLYWYRQALGQGPEFLTYFNYEAQQDKSGLPNDRFSAERPEGSISTLTIQRTEQRDSAMYRCASSLIDEGDYEQYFGPGTRLTVT.

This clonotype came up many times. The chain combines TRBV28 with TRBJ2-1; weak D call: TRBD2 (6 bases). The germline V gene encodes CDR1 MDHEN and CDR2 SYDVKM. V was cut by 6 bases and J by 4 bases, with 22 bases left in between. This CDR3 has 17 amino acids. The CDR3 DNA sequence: TGTGCCAGCAGCTCGGCCGGGGTGGGACTGCAATACAATGAGCAGTTCTTC. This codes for CASSSAGVGLQYNEQFF.

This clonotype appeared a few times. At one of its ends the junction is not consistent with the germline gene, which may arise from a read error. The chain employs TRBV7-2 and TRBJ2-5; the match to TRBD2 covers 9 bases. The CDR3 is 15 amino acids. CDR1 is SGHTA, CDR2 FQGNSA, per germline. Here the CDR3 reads CASSVASGTQETQYF. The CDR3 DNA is TGTGCCAGCAGCGTAGCTAGCGGGACCCAAGAGACCCAGTACTTC.

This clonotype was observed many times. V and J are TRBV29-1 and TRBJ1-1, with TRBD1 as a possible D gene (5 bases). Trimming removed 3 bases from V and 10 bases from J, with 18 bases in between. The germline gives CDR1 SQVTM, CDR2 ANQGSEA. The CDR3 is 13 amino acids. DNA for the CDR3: TGCAGCGTTGAGGGGGGTCTCTCGGGGGTAGCTTTCTTT. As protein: CSVEGGLSGVAFF.

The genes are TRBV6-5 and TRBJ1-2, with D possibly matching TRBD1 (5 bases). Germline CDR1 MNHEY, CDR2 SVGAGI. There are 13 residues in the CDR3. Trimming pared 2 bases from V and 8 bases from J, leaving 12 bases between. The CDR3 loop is CASSYGTNGGYTF. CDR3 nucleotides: TGTGCCAGCAGTTACGGGACCAATGGCGGCTACACCTTC.